The 31 T cell receptor beta chains in this list originate from one sample, sequenced in a study of cytomegalovirus exposure and HLA in healthy donors. Use of 60 Vbeta and 13 Jbeta primers characterized the PCR. Data came from immunoSEQ multiplex PCR; TCRdb stores just in-frame clones and leaves some out. The sample holds about 93,000 clones; around 80% are singletons and the top ten take approximately 0.6%. The sample was PBMCs. The receptor source for this set is a man between 25 and 39 years old in good health and CMV-seronegative.

This clone was detected once. The chain employs TRBV15 and TRBJ1-3; TRBD1 is a possible D gene (5 bases). The V gene's germline CDR1 is LNHNV and CDR2 YYDKDF (reference sequence). This CDR3 contains 13 residues. V dropped 9 bases and J dropped 2 bases, with 11 bases sitting between them. CDR3 sequence: CATKPGAGNTIYF. CDR3 coding DNA: TGTGCCACAAAGCCGGGGGCTGGAAACACCATATATTTT.

This chain uses TRBV28 with TRBJ1-3, with unresolved D. The ends were cut back, 2 bases at V and 1 base at J, with 9 bases in the middle. CDR3 length: 15 amino acids. Germline lookup yields CDR1 MDHEN and CDR2 SYDVKM. The CDR3 reads CASSLGGASGNTIYF. The CDR3 bases are TGTGCCAGCAGTTTAGGAGGAGCATCTGGAAACACCATATATTTT.

The rearrangement uses TRBV19 and TRBJ1-5; 7 nucleotides match TRBD1. CDR1 is LNHDA, CDR2 SQIVND, per germline (reference sequence). The CDR3 contains 16 residues. With V trimmed by 5 bases and J by 11 bases, 18 bases remained unmatched. The CDR3 protein is CASSLHGQGGIVAQHF. The CDR3 region has the DNA TGTGCCAGTAGTTTACATGGGCAGGGGGGAATTGTGGCCCAGCATTTT.

The chain joins TRBV19 to TRBJ1-1; 7 nucleotides align to TRBD1. The CDR3 runs to 13 residues. CDR1 is LNHDA and CDR2 is SQIVND in the germline V gene (reference sequence). J was trimmed by 4 bases and V by 7 bases; bases with no gene match: 6. The CDR3 here is CASTTDRATEAFF. DNA for the CDR3: TGTGCCAGTACCACAGACAGGGCCACTGAAGCTTTCTTT.

The V and J genes are TRBV2 and TRBJ2-7; 10 bases are shared with TRBD1. Germline V gene data show CDR1 as SNHLY and CDR2 as FYNNEI. The V gene end was trimmed by 0 bases and the J gene end by 7 bases; junction bases not matched to a gene: 9. The CDR3 has 16 amino acids. CDR3 coding DNA: TGTGCCAGCAGTGAAGCGATCGGGACAGGGGTCTCTGAGCAGTACGTC. Amino acid sequence: CASSEAIGTGVSEQYV.

V gene TRBV7-9 combines with J gene TRBJ1-2; maybe TRBD1 (6 bases). Trimming shortened V by 5 bases and J by 4 bases, and 14 bases separated the two germline ends. CDR3 length: 14 residues. Germline CDR1 is SEHNR and CDR2 is FQNEAQ (reference sequence). The CDR3 sequence: CASSPTDSLYGYTF. Here the CDR3 DNA reads TGTGCCAGCAGCCCTACGGACAGTCTCTATGGCTACACCTTC.

This clone was detected a few times. The chain carries TRBV4-2 and TRBJ1-1; 7 nucleotides agree with TRBD1. The CDR3 has 16 residues. V lost 0 bases to trimming and J lost 3 bases; unmatched junction nucleotides: 7. Germline V lookup: CDR1 LGHNA, CDR2 YNFKEQ. CDR3 sequence reads: CASSQDRGRGDTEAFF. The CDR3 DNA sequence: TGTGCCAGCAGCCAAGATCGGGGCAGGGGGGACACTGAAGCTTTCTTT.

The rearrangement links TRBV14 to TRBJ1-3; perhaps TRBD1 as D (6 bases). Trimming removed 1 base from V and 0 bases from J, with 10 bases in between. Germline values: CDR1 SGHDN, CDR2 FVKESK. CDR3 length: 16 residues. Written as DNA, the CDR3 is TGTGCCAGCAGCCAAGTAGTGGGGGCCTCTGGAAACACCATATATTTT. Translating gives CASSQVVGASGNTIYF.

This sequence joins TRBV9 and TRBJ1-1, with a weak D call TRBD1 (6 bases). Germline V gene data show CDR1 as SGDLS and CDR2 as YYNGEE. The CDR3 contains 13 residues. Trimming stripped 2 bases from V and 4 bases from J, with 9 bases between. In nucleotides, the CDR3 is TGTGCCAGCAGCGTCGGGGGGCCCACTGAAGCTTTCTTT. Its protein product is CASSVGGPTEAFF.

V gene TRBV7-3 combines with J gene TRBJ2-1, with 9 bases fitting TRBD1. Trimming cost V 2 bases and J 3 bases; bases outside gene matches: 2. CDR3 length: 15 residues. In germline, CDR1 is SGHTA, CDR2 FQGTGA. The chain's CDR3 is CASSLGTGIYNEQFF. The CDR3 coding sequence is TGTGCCAGCAGCTTAGGGACAGGGATCTACAATGAGCAGTTCTTC.

V is TRBV5-4 and J is TRBJ2-3; D gene ambiguous. CDR1 and CDR2 (germline): SGHNT, YYREEE (reference sequence). CDR3 length: 12 residues. Trimming removed 3 bases from V and 2 bases from J, with 4 bases in between. The CDR3 sequence: CASSSYTDTQYF. The CDR3 nucleotides are TGTGCCAGCAGCTCCTACACAGATACGCAGTATTTT.

The genes are TRBV7-2 and TRBJ2-3; 9 bases fit TRBD1. Germline V gene data show CDR1 as SGHTA and CDR2 as FQGNSA. The CDR3 has 14 amino acids. Trimming at V came to 5 bases and at J to 5 bases, leaving 5 bases not matched to a gene. This CDR3 reads CASSMTGGEDTQYF. The DNA for the CDR3 is TGTGCCAGCAGCATGACAGGGGGTGAAGATACGCAGTATTTT.

The sample holds one count of this clone. The chain combines TRBV11-2 with TRBJ2-2, with TRBD1 matching over 9 bases. The CDR3 covers 14 residues. V lost 5 bases, J lost 4 bases, and 2 bases stayed unmatched. CDR1 is SGHAT and CDR2 is FQNNGV in the germline V gene. CDR3 sequence (DNA): TGTGCCAGCAGCCGGGACAGGGTCACCGGGGAGCTGTTTTTT. Translating gives CASSRDRVTGELFF.

V is TRBV5-8 and J is TRBJ1-5; tentatively, D is TRBD1 (5 bases). Trimming left V 4 bases short and J 4 bases short, with 15 bases between. The CDR3 consists of 15 residues. The germline V gene has CDR1 SGHTS and CDR2 YDEGEE. The CDR3 region is CASSRPTDLNQPQHF. Written as DNA, the CDR3 is TGTGCCAGCAGCAGACCGACAGATCTAAATCAGCCCCAGCATTTT.

The genes are TRBV7-9 and TRBJ2-1; TRBD1 aligns across 7 bases. This CDR3 has 17 amino acids. Trimming removed 7 bases from V and 2 bases from J; junction bases left unmatched: 14. Germline values: CDR1 SEHNR, CDR2 FQNEAQ (reference sequence). The CDR3 region has the DNA TGTGCCAGCACTCCGTTACCGGGACAGAACACCTACAATGAGCAGTTCTTC. Its translation is CASTPLPGQNTYNEQFF.

The chain carries TRBV29-1 and TRBJ1-1, with D tentatively TRBD1 (6 bases). The germline CDR1 and CDR2 sequences are SQVTM and ANQGSEA. The CDR3 totals 17 residues. The V gene lost 7 bases and the J gene lost 0 bases, with 24 bases spanning the gap. The CDR3 DNA follows: TGCAGCGCTGGGGGGGCAGTTACGGACTGGGTGAACACTGAAGCTTTCTTT. Its protein is CSAGGAVTDWVNTEAFF.

The V gene is TRBV19, the J gene TRBJ2-1; 9 bases are shared with TRBD2. V lost 0 bases and J lost 5; bases outside the gene matches: 8. CDR3 length: 17 residues. Germline values: CDR1 LNHDA, CDR2 SQIVND (reference sequence). The CDR3 bases are TGTGCCAGTAGTATAGAAGGTTGGCGGGGGGGGAACAATGAGCAGTTCTTC. Translated: CASSIEGWRGGNNEQFF. Complete variable domain (other parts from reference TRBV19 and TRBJ2-1): DGGITQSPKYLFRKEGQNVTLSCEQNLNHDAMYWYRQDPGQGLRLIYYSQIVNDFQKGDIAEGYSVSREKKESFPLTVTSAQKNPTAFYLCASSIEGWRGGNNEQFFGPGTRLTVL.

J is TRBJ1-5 and V is TRBV19; TRBD1 agrees at 8 bases. J gave up 6 bases and V 3 bases, and 10 bases lay outside the gene matches. The germline CDR1 and CDR2 sequences are LNHDA and SQIVND (reference sequence). This CDR3 contains 16 residues. The CDR3 DNA is TGTGCCAGTAGTATCCCGCAGGGGGCAACGGGTCAGCCCCAGCATTTT. Translation: CASSIPQGATGQPQHF.

This clone turned up a few times. V and J are TRBV5-1 and TRBJ1-1; possibly TRBD1 for D (5 bases). V dropped 0 bases and J dropped 0 bases, with 9 bases sitting between them. This CDR3 is 15 amino acids long. CDR1 is SGHRS and CDR2 is YFSETQ in the germline V gene. In DNA, the CDR3 is TGCGCCAGCAGCTTGGCTACAGGCATGAACACTGAAGCTTTCTTT. Translation: CASSLATGMNTEAFF.

The chain combines TRBV9 with TRBJ1-1, with 10 bases lining up with TRBD1. CDR3 size: 17 residues. V gave up 4 bases and J gave up 1 base; unmatched junction bases: 10. Germline V lookup: CDR1 SGDLS, CDR2 YYNGEE. CDR3 coding DNA: TGTGCCAGCAGCACTCGGACAGGGGGAGGGTGGAACACTGAAGCTTTCTTT. As protein: CASSTRTGGGWNTEAFF. Full variable domain (remainder filled in from reference TRBV9 and TRBJ1-1): DSGVTQTPKHLITATGQRVTLRCSPRSGDLSVYWYQQSLDQGLQFLIQYYNGEERAKGNILERFSAQQFPDLHSELNLSSLELGDSALYFCASSTRTGGGWNTEAFFGQGTRLTVV.

The rearrangement joins TRBV5-1 to TRBJ2-2, with 13 bases fitting TRBD2. This CDR3 comprises 16 residues. Germline CDR1 reads SGHRS; CDR2 reads YFSETQ. Trimming at V came to 6 bases and at J to 4 bases, leaving 6 bases not matched to a gene. Here the CDR3 DNA reads TGCGCCAGCAAAGGACTAGCGGGAGAAGGCACCGGGGAGCTGTTTTTT. This sequence encodes CASKGLAGEGTGELFF.

CDR3 nucleotide sequence: TGTGCCAGCAGTTTATTCCAGGGCGATCAGCCCCAGCATTTT. This gives the protein CASSLFQGDQPQHF. The J gene is TRBJ1-5, the V gene TRBV28; D may be TRBD1 (5 bases). V lost 1 base, J lost 5 bases, and 9 bases lay in between. Germline V gene data show CDR1 as MDHEN and CDR2 as SYDVKM. The CDR3 length is 14 residues.

This chain connects TRBV7-8 to TRBJ1-6; 10 bases align to TRBD1. From germline, CDR1 is SGHVS and CDR2 FQNEAQ. The CDR3 is 14 residues long. The V segment lost 8 bases and the J segment 8 bases; nucleotides outside the gene matches: 6. The CDR3 protein is CASGGGTGDSPLHF. CDR3 DNA sequence: TGTGCCAGCGGGGGGGGGACAGGGGATTCACCCCTCCACTTT.

This chain joins TRBV7-3 and TRBJ2-2; weak D call: TRBD2 (7 bases). From germline, CDR1 is SGHTA and CDR2 FQGTGA. The CDR3 length is 15 residues. Deletions cut 5 bases from V and 4 bases from J, with 14 bases between. The CDR3 here is CASSLGLGGTGELFF. The CDR3 coding sequence is TGTGCCAGCAGCCTAGGACTAGGGGGCACCGGGGAGCTGTTTTTT.

The chain combines TRBV10-3 with TRBJ1-1; the D gene is possibly TRBD1 (5 bases). This CDR3 is 16 amino acids long. V was clipped by 6 bases and J by 4 bases, with 21 bases between them. Germline assignment: CDR1 ENHRY and CDR2 SYGVKD. CDR3: CAIRRWGAGPGTEAFF. The CDR3 nucleotides read TGTGCCATCAGGCGGTGGGGCGCCGGACCGGGCACTGAAGCTTTCTTT.

This chain uses TRBV2 with TRBJ1-6; TRBD1 agrees at 8 bases. There are 14 residues in the CDR3. Germline assignment: CDR1 SNHLY and CDR2 FYNNEI. V trimming: 3 bases; J trimming: 6 bases; junction bases outside the gene matches: 1. The CDR3 is CASSEGQANSPLHF. DNA for the CDR3: TGTGCCAGCAGTGAGGGACAGGCTAATTCACCCCTCCACTTT.

V usage is TRBV10-3 and J usage is TRBJ1-1; unclear D gene. This CDR3 contains 12 residues. CDR1 and CDR2 (germline): ENHRY, SYGVKD. The V end lost 0 bases, the J end lost 11 bases, and 10 bases lay between the germline ends. Written as DNA, the CDR3 is TGTGCCATCAGTGAGTCGGACGGAGGGGCTTTCTTT. Protein product: CAISESDGGAFF.

This sequence joins TRBV4-1 and TRBJ2-2; TRBD1 matches 8 bases. The germline CDR1 and CDR2 sequences are MGHRA and YSYEKL. With V trimmed by 4 bases and J by 4 bases, 14 bases remained unmatched. The CDR3 is 18 amino acids. CDR3 coding DNA: TGCGCCAGCAGCCTAGGGCCGGATAGGGACAGGACCACCGGGGAGCTGTTTTTT. Its protein product is CASSLGPDRDRTTGELFF.

V and J are TRBV21-1 and TRBJ1-5; the table names TRBD1, a call not compared with the DNA. TRBV21-1 is a documented pseudogene. This CDR3 contains 15 residues. The DNA for the CDR3 is TGTGCCAGCAGCCGGGACAGGTTGTTCAATCAGCCCCAGCATTTT. Translating it yields CASSRDRLFNQPQHF.

This sequence joins TRBV9 and TRBJ2-3; 9 bases match TRBD2. Germline CDR1 is SGDLS and CDR2 is YYNGEE. The CDR3 totals 17 residues. V dropped 0 bases and J dropped 0; count of bases not matched to a gene: 5. The CDR3 loop reads CASSVGLAGRSTDTQYF. CDR3 bases: TGTGCCAGCAGCGTAGGTCTAGCGGGACGCAGCACAGATACGCAGTATTTT.

The chain couples TRBV5-6 to TRBJ1-4; D not certain. V lost 4 bases to trimming and J lost 8 bases, with 18 bases between them. CDR1 SGHDT and CDR2 YYEEEE come from the germline V gene. This CDR3 contains 15 residues. CDR3 nucleotide sequence: TGTGCCAGCAGCGTAGGACTGTCCCAAGCGGAAAAACTGTTTTTT. Encoded protein: CASSVGLSQAEKLFF.